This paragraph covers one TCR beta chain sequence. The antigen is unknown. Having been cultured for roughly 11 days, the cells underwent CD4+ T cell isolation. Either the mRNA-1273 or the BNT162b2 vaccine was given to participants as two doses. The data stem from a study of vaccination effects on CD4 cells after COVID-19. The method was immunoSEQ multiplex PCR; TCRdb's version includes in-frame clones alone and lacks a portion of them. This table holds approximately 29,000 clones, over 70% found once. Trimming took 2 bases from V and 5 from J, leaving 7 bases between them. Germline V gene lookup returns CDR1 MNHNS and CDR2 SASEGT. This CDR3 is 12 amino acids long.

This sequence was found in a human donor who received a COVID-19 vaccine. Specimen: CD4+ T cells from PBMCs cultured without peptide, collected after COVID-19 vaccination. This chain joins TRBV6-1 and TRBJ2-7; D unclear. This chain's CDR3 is CASSELRNEQYF. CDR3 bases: TGTGCCAGCAGTGAACTCCGCAACGAGCAGTACTTC.